What follows is one T cell receptor beta chain and its context. Germline V gene data show CDR1 as MRHNA and CDR2 as SNTAGT. Trimming left V 3 bases short and J 4 bases short, with 13 bases between. This CDR3 contains 15 residues. The authors' processing: Estimated nucleated cell counts came from reference gene primer amplification. Measured with immunoSEQ multiplex PCR; TCRdb has only the in-frame clones, and not every one. For V, J and clone size, that table is used; D and trimming come from the DNA. Found here are a few hundred thousand clones, around 83% of them singletons; the top ten hold more than 1.5%. These data are taken from a study of blood T cell repertoires in COVID-19. The wider study: Sites across the United States, Italy and Spain contributed samples from acute and convalescent COVID-19. The analysed material was cDNA or gDNA that came from T cells, B-cell-depleted T cells, or PBMCs.

This chain connects TRBV6-4 to TRBJ2-1, with TRBD2 as a possible D gene (5 bases). Sequenced sample: peripheral blood. This clonotype originated in a woman aged 40-49 years who had recovered from COVID-19. The DNA of the CDR3 is TGTGCCAGCAGTGAAACCCGGGCGGGTTACAATGAGCAGTTCTTC. Translated, it gives CASSETRAGYNEQFF.